The 19 T cell receptor beta chains below come from one sample, sequenced in a study of CD8+ T cells in alopecia areata. cDNA prepared by RNA extraction and subsequent reverse transcription served as the template for sequencing. The method was immunoSEQ multiplex PCR; TCRdb's version includes in-frame clones alone and lacks a portion of them. The sample includes roughly 97,000 clones, roughly 41% of them seen just once. The sample taken for sequencing was CD4+ T cells sorted from blood. The receptors derive from a human donor with alopecia areata.

This clone has at least ten counts. The V and J genes are TRBV19 and TRBJ2-7, with 7 bases fitting TRBD2. CDR1 is LNHDA and CDR2 is SQIVND in the germline V gene (reference sequence). The CDR3 has 14 amino acids. V was clipped by 7 bases and J by 5 bases; unmatched bases: 11. The CDR3 loop reads CASTGGGIGNEQYF. The CDR3 DNA reads as TGTGCCAGTACCGGCGGGGGTATCGGCAACGAGCAGTACTTC.

The chain joins TRBV30 to TRBJ2-7; D possibly uses TRBD1 or TRBD2 (5 bases each). The CDR3 is made up of 14 amino acids. The germline CDR1 and CDR2 sequences are GTSNPN and SVGIG (reference sequence). Trimming cost V 1 base and J 0 bases, with 10 bases left between them. The CDR3 sequence is CAWSEGTDSYEQYF. The CDR3 nucleotides read TGTGCCTGGAGTGAGGGGACCGACTCCTACGAGCAGTACTTC.

J is TRBJ2-3 and V is TRBV11-2, with a weak D call TRBD2 (6 bases). Germline loops: CDR1 SGHAT, CDR2 FQNNGV. This CDR3 contains 16 residues. V gave up 3 bases and J gave up 7 bases, with 20 bases separating them. The CDR3 loop is CASSFDRDPGRNTQYF. DNA for the CDR3: TGTGCCAGCAGCTTCGACCGGGACCCGGGGAGGAATACGCAGTATTTT.

V is TRBV28 and J is TRBJ2-2; D gene uncertain. CDR3 length: 12 residues. Trimming shortened V by 3 bases and J by 6 bases, and 5 bases separated the two germline ends. Germline V gene data show CDR1 as MDHEN and CDR2 as SYDVKM. The DNA for the CDR3 is TGTGCCAGCAGTTTGGACCCCGGGGAGCTGTTTTTT. Its protein is CASSLDPGELFF.

This clone was counted between two and nine times. The V gene is TRBV7-2, the J gene TRBJ2-5, with 12 bases identical to TRBD1. CDR1 is SGHTA, CDR2 FQGNSA, per germline. The CDR3 is 17 residues long. The junction had 12 bases not matched to a gene; V was cut back by 5 bases and J by 5 bases. The CDR3 bases are TGTGCCAGCAGCCCCCAGGGACAGGGGGCGCTCGGTGAGACCCAGTACTTC. As protein: CASSPQGQGALGETQYF.

This clone was found a few times. V and J are TRBV15 and TRBJ1-1, with 8 bases aligning to TRBD1. This CDR3 is 15 amino acids long. The V and J ends lost 2 bases and 1 base, in that order; junction bases with no gene match: 3. CDR1 and CDR2 (germline): LNHNV, YYDKDF (reference sequence). The CDR3 protein is CATSRRTGKNTEAFF. CDR3 DNA: TGTGCCACCAGCAGACGGACAGGGAAGAACACTGAAGCTTTCTTT.

The chain uses TRBV5-6 and TRBJ2-3, with D unclear. Per germline, CDR1 SGHDT and CDR2 YYEEEE. The V and J ends lost 0 bases and 5 bases respectively, with 13 bases between them. The CDR3 covers 15 residues. The CDR3 DNA reads TGTGCCAGCAGCTTGGCCCCAAGACTGGGAGATACGCAGTATTTT. It is translated as CASSLAPRLGDTQYF.

The chain recombines TRBV4-2 with TRBJ1-2; 10 bases match TRBD1. Germline CDR1 LGHNA, CDR2 YNFKEQ. The CDR3 extends over 14 amino acids. V dropped 3 bases and J dropped 6; count of bases not matched to a gene: 4. This CDR3 is CASSHTGQGNGYTF. The CDR3 coding sequence is TGTGCCAGCAGCCATACGGGACAGGGGAATGGCTACACCTTC.

This clone occurred a few times. The chain recombines TRBV28 with TRBJ1-5; D gene unclear. Trimming stripped 1 base from V and 7 bases from J, with 8 bases between. Germline loops: CDR1 MDHEN, CDR2 SYDVKM. CDR3 length equals 13 residues. CDR3 bases: TGTGCCAGCAGTTTATTTACGCGGCAGCCCCAGCATTTT. Residues: CASSLFTRQPQHF.

This clone has just one count. V and J are TRBV27 and TRBJ2-1; TRBD1 agrees at 8 bases. The germline V gene encodes CDR1 MNHEY and CDR2 SMNVEV (reference sequence). After removal of 5 bases from V and 8 bases from J, the junction contained 5 bases not matched to a gene. This CDR3 comprises 13 residues. The CDR3 sequence is CASSRTGFDEQFF. CDR3 bases: TGTGCCAGCAGTAGGACAGGGTTTGATGAGCAGTTCTTC.

This clone is labeled as medium-sized. In the same sample, other DNA sequences code for this CDR3. This chain connects TRBV7-3 to TRBJ2-7; D is uncertain. The CDR3 spans 14 residues. V lost 2 bases, J lost 1 base, and 9 bases lay in between. The V gene's germline CDR1 is SGHTA and CDR2 FQGTGA. In nucleotides, the CDR3 is TGTGCCAGCAGCTTAGGCCACAGTTCCTACGAGCAGTACTTC. It is translated as CASSLGHSSYEQYF.

This clone was detected only a few times. This rearrangement joins TRBV7-8 to TRBJ2-7; TRBD2 might be the D (5 bases). Trimming removed 5 bases from V and 10 bases from J, with 18 bases in between. Germline assignment: CDR1 SGHVS and CDR2 FQNEAQ. This CDR3 is built from 13 residues. The CDR3 here is CASSQRLFPPQYF. CDR3 in DNA: TGTGCCAGCAGCCAGAGACTATTTCCCCCACAGTACTTC.

This clone was detected only a few times. The rearrangement uses TRBV29-1 and TRBJ2-1; a possible D gene is TRBD2 (5 bases). Germline V gene sequence: CDR1 SQVTM, CDR2 ANQGSEA. This CDR3 is built from 13 residues. Trimming shortened V by 4 bases and J by 2 bases, and 9 bases separated the two germline ends. CDR3 sequence: CSVAWTPYNEQFF. For the CDR3, the DNA is TGCAGCGTTGCCTGGACTCCCTACAATGAGCAGTTCTTC.

J is TRBJ2-2 and V is TRBV27; D possibly uses TRBD1 or TRBD2 (5 bases each). V shed 6 bases and J shed 7 bases, with 15 bases lying between them. CDR1 and CDR2 (germline): MNHEY, SMNVEV (reference sequence). This CDR3 is 14 amino acids long. CDR3 in amino acids: CASSRDRTFGELFF. CDR3 in DNA: TGTGCCAGCAGCCGGGACCGGACCTTCGGGGAGCTGTTTTTT.

This chain connects TRBV7-2 to TRBJ2-1; 10 bases fit TRBD2. The V gene end was trimmed by 1 base and the J gene end by 13 bases; junction bases not matched to a gene: 13. Germline CDR1 reads SGHTA; CDR2 reads FQGNSA. This CDR3 contains 16 residues. The CDR3 region has the DNA TGTGCCAGCAGCTTAGGCGATCGAGCGGGAGGGCCAGGACAGTTCTTC. It yields the protein CASSLGDRAGGPGQFF.

V is TRBV11-2 and J is TRBJ1-2; D gene unclear. From germline, CDR1 is SGHAT and CDR2 FQNNGV. The CDR3 sequence is 15 residues long. The germline V and J ends were trimmed by 5 bases and 0 bases, with 13 bases remaining between them. The CDR3 bases are TGTGCCAGCAGCCTCCGGGCTTCCTCTAACTATGGCTACACCTTC. Protein product: CASSLRASSNYGYTF.

This chain connects TRBV15 to TRBJ2-1, with D uncertain. V gave up 5 bases and J gave up 7 bases, with 18 bases separating them. The CDR3 consists of 15 residues. Germline V gene data show CDR1 as LNHNV and CDR2 as YYDKDF (reference sequence). The CDR3 DNA follows: TGTGCCACCAGCCCCCGGACCCCGCCAGCGAATGAGCAGTTCTTC. Amino acids: CATSPRTPPANEQFF.

The genes are TRBV9 and TRBJ2-3; tentatively, D is TRBD2 (5 bases). Germline V gives CDR1 SGDLS, CDR2 YYNGEE. The V gene lost 3 bases and the J gene lost 4 bases, with 18 bases spanning the gap. The CDR3 contains 16 residues. CDR3 in DNA: TGTGCCAGCAGCGCGGGATTCATCCACGCCGCAGATACGCAGTATTTT. Amino acids: CASSAGFIHAADTQYF.

The chain has TRBV4-3 and TRBJ1-2; 7 nucleotides match TRBD1. Germline V gene lookup returns CDR1 LGHNA and CDR2 YSLEER. The CDR3 is 15 amino acids. With V trimmed by 0 bases and J by 6 bases, 7 bases remained unmatched. CDR3 nucleotide sequence: TGCGCCAGCAGCCAAGAGACAGGGATAGTTGATGGCTACACCTTC. Translation gives CASSQETGIVDGYTF.